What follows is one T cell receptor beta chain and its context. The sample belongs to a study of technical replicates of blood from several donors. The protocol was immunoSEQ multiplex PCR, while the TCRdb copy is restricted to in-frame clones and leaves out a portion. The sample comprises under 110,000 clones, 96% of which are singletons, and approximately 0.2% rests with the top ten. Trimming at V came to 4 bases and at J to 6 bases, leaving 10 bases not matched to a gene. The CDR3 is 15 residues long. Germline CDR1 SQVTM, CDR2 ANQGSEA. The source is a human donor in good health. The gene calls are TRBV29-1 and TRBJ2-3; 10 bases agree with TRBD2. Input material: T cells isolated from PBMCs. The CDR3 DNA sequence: TGCAGCGTTGTGATGCCTAGCGGGAGAGCGGATACGCAGTATTTT. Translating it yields CSVVMPSGRADTQYF.